A single sample gave rise to the 30 T cell receptor beta chains below, sequenced in a study of identical twins. TCRdb used MiXCR to reprocess the 5' RACE reads, holding one entry per CDR3 protein. The table shows some 300,000 distinct CDR3 sequences, with 10% to 15% occurring only once. These data also featured in a second study, about yellow fever vaccine responses in identical twins.

Sequencing input: CD8+ T cells sorted from blood. These receptors originate from a woman aged 18-29 years in good health.

In its sample, this clonotype was seen many times. The chain uses TRBV14 and TRBJ1-1, with 8 bases aligning to TRBD1. Trimming took 1 base from V and 9 from J; bases not matched to a gene: 16. The germline V gene encodes CDR1 SGHDN and CDR2 FVKESK. The CDR3 covers 17 residues. The CDR3 DNA follows: TGTGCCAGCAGCCAAGCCGGGACAGGCCTAGCTGTACTGAAAGCTTTCTTT. This codes for CASSQAGTGLAVLKAFF.

This clonotype was counted a few times. This rearrangement joins TRBV3-1 to TRBJ2-6, with 9 bases that match TRBD1. This CDR3 region has 20 residues. The V segment lost 4 bases and the J segment 0 bases; nucleotides outside the gene matches: 13. CDR1 and CDR2 from the germline V gene are LGHDT and YNNKEL (reference sequence). In DNA, the CDR3 is TGTGCCAGCAGCCCCCCTTGGACAGGGGTAATAGGCTCTGGGGCCAACGTCCTGACTTTC. It codes for CASSPPWTGVIGSGANVLTF.

This clonotype was recorded a few times. The chain joins TRBV7-9 to TRBJ2-1; unclear D gene. The CDR3 length is 15 residues. Trimming stripped 6 bases from V and 3 bases from J, with 15 bases between. Germline lookup yields CDR1 SEHNR and CDR2 FQNEAQ (reference sequence). The CDR3: CASSSPRLGYNEQFF. The DNA of the CDR3 is TGTGCCAGCAGTTCCCCCAGACTTGGCTACAATGAGCAGTTCTTC.

This rearrangement joins TRBV3-1 to TRBJ1-5; 7 nucleotides agree with TRBD1. J was trimmed by 6 bases and V by 0 bases; bases with no gene match: 5. CDR1 and CDR2 (germline): LGHDT, YNNKEL (reference sequence). The CDR3 is made up of 15 amino acids. The CDR3 is CASSQEGTEGQPQHF. The CDR3 DNA follows: TGTGCCAGCAGCCAAGAAGGGACAGAAGGTCAGCCCCAGCATTTT. Together with reference TRBV3-1 and TRBJ1-5, the CDR3 gives the full variable domain: DTAVSQTPKYLVTQMGNDKSIKCEQNLGHDTMYWYKQDSKKFLKIMFSYNNKELIINETVPNRFSPKSPDKAHLNLHINSLELGDSAVYFCASSQEGTEGQPQHFGDGTRLSIL.

In its sample, this clonotype was seen a few times. The genes are TRBV4-1 and TRBJ2-1, with D unclear. The V gene's germline CDR1 is MGHRA and CDR2 YSYEKL. CDR3 size: 15 residues. V lost 0 bases and J lost 6, with 12 bases in between. CDR3 nucleotides: TGCGCCAGCAGCCAAGAGCAGGTGTCTTTCAATGAGCAGTTCTTC. Translated, it gives CASSQEQVSFNEQFF.

This clonotype was counted only a few times. The V gene is TRBV7-9, the J gene TRBJ2-7, with 10 bases lining up with TRBD1. The CDR3 loop spans 14 amino acids. Trimming took 4 bases from V and 5 from J; bases not matched to a gene: 5. Germline assignment: CDR1 SEHNR and CDR2 FQNEAQ (reference sequence). The DNA of the CDR3 is TGTGCCAGCAGCTCGGGACAGGGGACCAACGAGCAGTACTTC. Protein: CASSSGQGTNEQYF.

There are many counts of this clonotype. The V and J genes are TRBV5-1 and TRBJ2-7; no reliable D call. The CDR3 loop spans 12 amino acids. Deletions cut 3 bases from V and 7 bases from J, with 11 bases between. Germline V gene sequence: CDR1 SGHRS, CDR2 YFSETQ. The CDR3, as DNA: TGCGCCAGCAGCTCGGACGGCGTAGAGCAGTACTTC. This encodes CASSSDGVEQYF.

V usage is TRBV5-6 and J usage is TRBJ2-2, with 14 bases fitting TRBD2. The junction had 8 bases not matched to a gene; V was cut back by 3 bases and J by 1 base. This CDR3 region has 19 residues. Per the germline V gene, CDR1 is SGHDT and CDR2 is YYEEEE. The CDR3 coding sequence is TGTGCCAGCAGCTGGGAGGGACTAGCGGGGGACGTGAACACCGGGGAGCTGTTTTTT. Its translation is CASSWEGLAGDVNTGELFF.

The chain employs TRBV28 and TRBJ1-1, with D possibly being TRBD1 (6 bases). The CDR3 has 16 amino acids. Germline V CDR1 and CDR2: MDHEN, SYDVKM. V was cut by 5 bases and J by 3 bases, with 19 bases left in between. The CDR3 here is CASSPLPGGWDTEAFF. CDR3 in DNA: TGTGCCAGCAGTCCCCTCCCGGGGGGCTGGGACACTGAAGCTTTCTTT.

This clonotype came up a few times. This sequence joins TRBV10-2 and TRBJ2-7; D call uncertain. Trimming left V 0 bases short and J 0 bases short, with 9 bases between. The CDR3 is 15 residues long. Germline V gene lookup returns CDR1 WSHSY and CDR2 SAAADI. The CDR3 loop reads CASSESGSSSYEQYV. CDR3 DNA sequence: TGCGCCAGCAGTGAGTCAGGCTCCTCCTCCTACGAGCAGTACGTC.

V gene TRBV4-1 combines with J gene TRBJ2-2; possibly TRBD1 for D (6 bases). Germline CDR1 reads MGHRA; CDR2 reads YSYEKL. The CDR3 runs to 17 residues. V was trimmed by 0 bases and J by 4 bases, leaving 15 bases between them. CDR3 residues: CASSQERGTTLTGELFF. CDR3 nucleotides: TGCGCCAGCAGCCAAGAAAGGGGGACCACACTCACCGGGGAGCTGTTTTTT.

This clonotype was detected only a few times. The DNA for the CDR3 is TGTGCCAGCAGCCAAGAAGCCCCCGGGAGACTCTACAATGAGCAGTTCTTC. As protein: CASSQEAPGRLYNEQFF. The chain employs TRBV3-1 and TRBJ2-1; possible D gene TRBD2, 6 bases. V was shortened by 0 bases and J by 3 bases, with 15 bases between the two germline ends. The CDR3 contains 17 residues. From germline, CDR1 is LGHDT and CDR2 YNNKEL (reference sequence).

In this sample, this clonotype turned up many times. The V call is TRBV20-1, the J call TRBJ2-7; unclear D gene. Trimming pared 2 bases from V and 6 bases from J, leaving 8 bases between. The germline V gene encodes CDR1 DFQATT and CDR2 SNEGSKA (reference sequence). This CDR3 contains 11 residues. CDR3 DNA sequence: TGCAGTGCTAGAAGTGTCTCCGAGCAGTACTTC. It encodes CSARSVSEQYF.

V is TRBV6-2 or TRBV6-3 and J is TRBJ2-7, with D perhaps TRBD1 or TRBD2 (6 bases each). CDR3 length: 21 residues. V lost 0 bases and J lost 2, with 29 bases in between. The germline gives CDR1 MNHEY, CDR2 SVGEGT. The CDR3 protein is CASSYSASRLVWLRGTYEQYF. The DNA of the CDR3 is TGTGCCAGCAGTTACTCAGCCTCGAGACTAGTATGGCTTAGGGGGACCTACGAGCAGTACTTC.

This clonotype was observed many times. The chain couples TRBV10-3 to TRBJ2-3; D is undetermined. V was clipped by 3 bases and J by 0 bases, with 19 bases between them. Germline V CDR1 and CDR2: ENHRY, SYGVKD. There are 18 residues in the CDR3. In DNA form, the CDR3 reads TGTGCCATCAGTGAAACTCCCCCCAGGTTGGGGAGCACAGATACGCAGTATTTT. As protein: CAISETPPRLGSTDTQYF.

The table lists this clonotype with a few counts. The V and J genes are TRBV7-8 and TRBJ1-5; a weak D match, TRBD1 (6 bases). V lost 5 bases and J lost 1, with 12 bases in between. Germline V lookup: CDR1 SGHVS, CDR2 FQNEAQ. There are 15 residues in the CDR3. The CDR3 bases are TGTGCCAGCAGCCAACAGGGTACCAGCAATCAGCCCCAGCATTTT. This encodes CASSQQGTSNQPQHF.

In its sample, this clonotype was seen a few times. The genes are TRBV4-2 and TRBJ2-2; 8 nucleotides align to TRBD2. CDR1 is LGHNA and CDR2 is YNFKEQ in the germline V gene. The CDR3 covers 16 residues. After removal of 0 bases from V and 6 bases from J, the junction contained 6 bases not matched to a gene. Here the CDR3 reads CASSQDFAGGSGELFF. CDR3 nucleotide sequence: TGTGCCAGCAGCCAAGATTTCGCGGGGGGATCCGGGGAGCTGTTTTTT.

The chain joins TRBV4-1 to TRBJ2-1; D unresolved. The V and J ends lost 1 base and 10 bases respectively, with 17 bases between them. The germline V gene has CDR1 MGHRA and CDR2 YSYEKL. The CDR3 is 15 residues long. The CDR3 is CASSQASTGAREQFF. CDR3 coding DNA: TGCGCCAGCAGCCAAGCCTCGACTGGAGCTAGGGAGCAGTTCTTC.

This clonotype showed up just a few times. V usage is TRBV7-8 and J usage is TRBJ1-1; the D gene is possibly TRBD1 (5 bases). Germline CDR1 and CDR2: SGHVS and FQNEAQ. This CDR3 is built from 16 residues. Trimming removed 0 bases at V and 3 bases at J, with 14 bases between. The chain's CDR3 is CASSLAGVWRDTEAFF. Written as DNA, the CDR3 is TGTGCCAGCAGCTTAGCGGGGGTCTGGCGGGACACTGAAGCTTTCTTT.

The genes are TRBV4-1 and TRBJ2-5, with D tentatively TRBD2 (5 bases). The CDR3 runs 15 residues. The germline gives CDR1 MGHRA, CDR2 YSYEKL. Trimming took off 0 bases at V and 4 bases at J, with 12 bases between the two ends. The CDR3 loop reads CASSQDQASLETQYF. The CDR3 DNA reads as TGCGCCAGCAGCCAAGATCAGGCTAGCTTAGAGACCCAGTACTTC.

This clonotype was counted ten times or more. The V gene is TRBV9, the J gene TRBJ2-7; weak D call: TRBD1 (6 bases). The CDR3 loop spans 15 amino acids. Trimming stripped 0 bases from V and 2 bases from J, with 12 bases between. Per germline, CDR1 SGDLS and CDR2 YYNGEE. The CDR3 spells CASSVGGHMTYEQYF. The CDR3 DNA follows: TGTGCCAGCAGCGTAGGGGGACACATGACCTACGAGCAGTACTTC. The entire variable domain, with the rest obtained from reference TRBV9 and TRBJ2-7, is as follows: DSGVTQTPKHLITATGQRVTLRCSPRSGDLSVYWYQQSLDQGLQFLIQYYNGEERAKGNILERFSAQQFPDLHSELNLSSLELGDSALYFCASSVGGHMTYEQYFGPGTRLTVT.

This clonotype was picked up a small number of times. The chain recombines TRBV19 with TRBJ1-1; D unresolved. The CDR3 has 13 residues. With 2 bases removed from V and 0 bases from J, the gap between germline ends came to 4 bases. The germline V gene encodes CDR1 LNHDA and CDR2 SQIVND (reference sequence). DNA for the CDR3: TGTGCCAGTAGTATAACAGTGAACACTGAAGCTTTCTTT. As protein: CASSITVNTEAFF.

The chain joins TRBV7-9 to TRBJ1-1; D remains ambiguous. The germline V gene has CDR1 SEHNR and CDR2 FQNEAQ (reference sequence). The CDR3 is made up of 13 amino acids. V lost 5 bases, J lost 9 bases, and 16 bases lay in between. CDR3 sequence (DNA): TGTGCCAGCAGCCTTAGTACAGCGTTGAAAGCTTTCTTT. This translates into CASSLSTALKAFF.

The chain uses TRBV5-5 and TRBJ1-2; 8 nucleotides line up with TRBD1. Germline V gene lookup returns CDR1 SGHKS and CDR2 YYEKEE (reference sequence). V gave up 3 bases and J gave up 4 bases; unmatched junction bases: 8. The CDR3 runs to 15 residues. CDR3 amino acids: CASSSTGGLAYGYTF. CDR3 DNA: TGTGCCAGCAGCTCAACAGGGGGTTTGGCCTATGGCTACACCTTC.

The CDR3 sequence is CASSKGTGYGYNEQFF. In DNA form, the CDR3 reads TGTGCCAGCAGTAAGGGGACCGGGTATGGCTACAATGAGCAGTTCTTC. The chain recombines TRBV27 with TRBJ2-1; D could derive from TRBD1 or TRBD2 (5 bases each). V was shortened by 5 bases and J by 3 bases, with 17 bases between the two germline ends. Looked up from germline, CDR1 is MNHEY and CDR2 is SMNVEV (reference sequence). There are 16 residues in the CDR3.

The CDR3: CASSLVLGGADSNQPQHF. The CDR3 nucleotides read TGTGCCAGCAGCTTAGTCCTCGGGGGGGCGGATAGCAATCAGCCCCAGCATTTT. J is TRBJ1-5 and V is TRBV7-8; D possibly corresponds to TRBD1 (6 bases). Germline CDR1 reads SGHVS; CDR2 reads FQNEAQ. Trimming shortened V by 1 base and J by 0 bases, and 16 bases separated the two germline ends. This CDR3 has 18 amino acids.

The sample holds a few counts of this clonotype. The CDR3 DNA sequence: TGCAGTGCTAGAGACCCCACGACGGTATCCTACAATGAGCAGTTCTTC. Translating it yields CSARDPTTVSYNEQFF. The chain carries TRBV20-1 and TRBJ2-1; the D is unclear. Germline CDR1 reads DFQATT; CDR2 reads SNEGSKA (reference sequence). The CDR3 spans 16 residues. V was pared by 0 bases and J by 1 base, with 13 bases between.

The rearrangement uses TRBV7-9 and TRBJ2-5; D is undetermined. Trimming removed 6 bases at V and 3 bases at J, with 11 bases between. The V gene's germline CDR1 is SEHNR and CDR2 FQNEAQ (reference sequence). The CDR3 totals 13 residues. CDR3 nucleotide sequence: TGTGCCAGCAGGGGAATTGGGGAAGAGACCCAGTACTTC. Translating it yields CASRGIGEETQYF.

The sample holds a few counts of this clonotype. The chain couples TRBV15 to TRBJ2-1; 8 bases fit TRBD2. The trim removed 0 bases at V and 7 bases at J, leaving 8 bases unmatched. Germline loops: CDR1 LNHNV, CDR2 YYDKDF (reference sequence). This CDR3 contains 16 residues. The CDR3, as DNA: TGTGCCACCAGCAGAGATAGAGCGGGAGTTCCGAATGAGCAGTTCTTC. It encodes CATSRDRAGVPNEQFF.

This clonotype was counted at least ten times. CDR3 sequence (DNA): TGCAGCGTTGAAGATCCAGGGAACGACTATGGCTACACCTTC. Protein sequence: CSVEDPGNDYGYTF. The chain carries TRBV29-1 and TRBJ1-2, with a tentative D call TRBD1 (5 bases). The CDR3 spans 14 residues. Germline loops: CDR1 SQVTM, CDR2 ANQGSEA. Trimming removed 0 bases at V and 3 bases at J, with 11 bases between.